Following are 19 T cell receptor beta chains from one sample sequenced in a study of shared clonotypes between healthy human individuals. CD8 cells regarded as naive lacked CD45RO, were positively chosen for CCR7, and omitted terminally differentiated effector memory CD45RA+ cells. TCRdb keeps only in-frame clones here, not all; method: immunoSEQ multiplex PCR. Among hundreds of thousands of clones listed, 85% to 95% were seen once. Sequences were obtained from naive CD8+ T cells sorted from blood. These receptors originate from a man between 25 and 39 years old in good health.

This chain links TRBV28 with TRBJ2-5; TRBD1 agrees at 7 bases. In germline, CDR1 is MDHEN, CDR2 SYDVKM. The CDR3 is 15 amino acids. V gave up 4 bases and J gave up 4 bases; unmatched junction bases: 9. CDR3 DNA: TGTGCCAGCAGTTCTCAAAGACAGGGACGAGAGACCCAGTACTTC. Its translation is CASSSQRQGRETQYF.

This chain links TRBV27 with TRBJ2-3; D not resolved. The germline gives CDR1 MNHEY, CDR2 SMNVEV (reference sequence). Trimming left V 2 bases short and J 2 bases short, with 8 bases between. The CDR3 totals 14 residues. For the CDR3, the DNA is TGTGCCAGCAGTTTAGGTGCCCCCACAGATACGCAGTATTTT. The encoded protein is CASSLGAPTDTQYF.

CDR3 DNA: TGTGCCAGCAGCGTAGGCGGGAGTGTCTCCTACAATGAGCAGTTCTTC. Its protein is CASSVGGSVSYNEQFF. The V call is TRBV9, the J call TRBJ2-1; 7 bases line up with TRBD2. The CDR3 spans 16 residues. After removal of 0 bases from V and 0 bases from J, the junction contained 3 bases not matched to a gene. Germline CDR1 reads SGDLS; CDR2 reads YYNGEE.

The chain recombines TRBV11-2 with TRBJ2-7; D might be TRBD1 (6 bases). The CDR3 totals 13 residues. Germline V lookup: CDR1 SGHAT, CDR2 FQNNGV. Trimming took off 5 bases at V and 3 bases at J, with 11 bases between the two ends. The CDR3 here is CASSPGQRYEQYF. CDR3 in DNA: TGTGCCAGCAGCCCGGGACAACGCTACGAGCAGTACTTC. Based on the CDR3 plus reference TRBV11-2 and TRBJ2-7, the full variable domain is EAGVAQSPRYKIIEKRQSVAFWCNPISGHATLYWYQQILGQGPKLLIQFQNNGVVDDSQLPKDRFSAERLKGVDSTLKIQPAKLEDSAVYLCASSPGQRYEQYFGPGTRLTVT.

The chain recombines TRBV6-6 with TRBJ1-2; TRBD1 matches 7 bases. The CDR3 is made up of 12 amino acids. In germline, CDR1 is MNHNY, CDR2 SVGAGI (reference sequence). V lost 4 bases to trimming and J lost 8 bases; unmatched junction nucleotides: 4. CDR3 amino acids: CASSSGTEGYTF. CDR3 DNA: TGTGCCAGCAGTTCCGGGACAGAGGGCTACACCTTC.

This clone was detected only a few times. The CDR3 DNA reads TGTGCCAGTAGTACGCTCCGGGATTTAGTCTCTGGAAACACCATATATTTT. This encodes CASSTLRDLVSGNTIYF. The rearrangement uses TRBV19 and TRBJ1-3; D is ambiguous. CDR1 and CDR2 from the germline V gene are LNHDA and SQIVND (reference sequence). The CDR3 runs 17 residues. Deletions cut 4 bases from V and 0 bases from J, with 16 bases between. Combining the CDR3 with reference TRBV19 and TRBJ1-3 gives the whole variable domain DGGITQSPKYLFRKEGQNVTLSCEQNLNHDAMYWYRQDPGQGLRLIYYSQIVNDFQKGDIAEGYSVSREKKESFPLTVTSAQKNPTAFYLCASSTLRDLVSGNTIYFGEGSWLTVV.

The chain has TRBV2 and TRBJ2-7, with TRBD1 as a possible D gene (5 bases). Germline loops: CDR1 SNHLY, CDR2 FYNNEI. There are 14 residues in the CDR3. V was trimmed by 4 bases and J by 2 bases, leaving 12 bases between them. The DNA for the CDR3 is TGTGCCAGCAGTGTGGACACCTTGGCCTACGAGCAGTACTTC. Amino acid sequence: CASSVDTLAYEQYF.

This chain joins TRBV7-8 and TRBJ2-5; the match to TRBD2 covers 7 bases. Trimming at V came to 1 base and at J to 10 bases, leaving 9 bases not matched to a gene. Per germline, CDR1 SGHVS and CDR2 FQNEAQ. The CDR3 covers 14 residues. As DNA, the CDR3 is TGTGCCAGCAGCTTAGAAGGGTGGGCGGGGGACCAGTACTTC. Translating gives CASSLEGWAGDQYF.

The chain employs TRBV6-6 and TRBJ2-7; D is undetermined. The CDR3 runs 11 residues. Per germline, CDR1 MNHNY and CDR2 SVGAGI (reference sequence). The V and J ends lost 3 bases and 6 bases respectively, with 6 bases between them. CDR3 sequence: CASSYGTEQYF. The CDR3 region has the DNA TGTGCCAGCAGTTATGGTACCGAGCAGTACTTC.

The V call is TRBV28, the J call TRBJ2-7; D may be TRBD1 or TRBD2 (5 bases each). V lost 5 bases and J lost 3, with 14 bases in between. This CDR3 region has 14 residues. Germline V gene sequence: CDR1 MDHEN, CDR2 SYDVKM. In DNA, the CDR3 is TGTGCCAGCAGTCCCGGGGCCAGCGGCTACGAGCAGTACTTC. As protein: CASSPGASGYEQYF.

The J gene is TRBJ2-7, the V gene TRBV28; 11 nucleotides agree with TRBD1. V lost 3 bases, J lost 6 bases, and 7 bases stayed unmatched. CDR3 length: 15 amino acids. Germline assignment: CDR1 MDHEN and CDR2 SYDVKM. CDR3 coding DNA: TGTGCCAGCAGTTTCCGGGACAGGGGGTTTGGCGAGCAGTACTTC. This translates into CASSFRDRGFGEQYF.

The CDR3 reads CASTLLGSTEAFF. The CDR3 DNA reads TGTGCCAGCACCCTGTTGGGGAGCACTGAAGCTTTCTTT. The rearrangement uses TRBV28 and TRBJ1-1; D gene unclear. This CDR3 is built from 13 residues. CDR1 MDHEN and CDR2 SYDVKM come from the germline V gene. V was clipped by 7 bases and J by 4 bases, with 13 bases between them.

The chain joins TRBV7-9 to TRBJ2-7, with D tentatively TRBD1 or TRBD2 (5 bases each). Trimming took off 3 bases at V and 5 bases at J, with 8 bases between the two ends. This CDR3 contains 12 residues. Germline assignment: CDR1 SEHNR and CDR2 FQNEAQ (reference sequence). For the CDR3, the DNA is TGTGCCAGCAGCTTCGAGGGGAACGAGCAGTACTTC. This sequence encodes CASSFEGNEQYF.

The V and J genes are TRBV19 and TRBJ2-5, with 8 bases aligning to TRBD2. V lost 5 bases, J lost 5 bases, and 16 bases stayed unmatched. The CDR3 is made up of 17 amino acids. CDR1 is LNHDA and CDR2 is SQIVND in the germline V gene (reference sequence). CDR3 bases: TGTGCCAGTAGTGGGGTGGGAAGCGGGAGTTTCAAGGAGACCCAGTACTTC. Protein: CASSGVGSGSFKETQYF.

The chain carries TRBV5-6 and TRBJ2-2; weak D call: TRBD1 (6 bases). CDR3 length equals 14 residues. Per the germline V gene, CDR1 is SGHDT and CDR2 is YYEEEE. Trimming cost V 4 bases and J 5 bases, with 12 bases left between them. CDR3: CASSTGHNTGELFF. The CDR3, as DNA: TGTGCCAGCAGCACGGGACACAATACCGGGGAGCTGTTTTTT.

The chain links TRBV2 to TRBJ2-7, with TRBD2 as a possible D gene (6 bases). The CDR3 totals 13 residues. Germline CDR1 reads SNHLY; CDR2 reads FYNNEI. The ends were cut back, 3 bases at V and 3 bases at J, with 9 bases in the middle. The CDR3 bases are TGTGCCAGCAGTGAGCGGGGTGGCTACGAGCAGTACTTC. Its translation: CASSERGGYEQYF.

The genes are TRBV28 and TRBJ2-5; 7 bases are a match to TRBD1. V lost 6 bases to trimming and J lost 5 bases; unmatched junction nucleotides: 6. This CDR3 comprises 13 residues. Germline values: CDR1 MDHEN, CDR2 SYDVKM. The CDR3 sequence is CASRGQFQETQYF. CDR3 nucleotides: TGTGCCAGCAGGGGACAGTTTCAGGAGACCCAGTACTTC.

A single count supports this clone. The V gene is TRBV29-1, the J gene TRBJ2-1; 8 bases agree with TRBD2. Unmatched junction bases numbered 7, after V lost 3 bases and J lost 6 bases. CDR3 length: 14 residues. Per germline, CDR1 SQVTM and CDR2 ANQGSEA. CDR3 protein: CSVELSGGPNEQFF. The CDR3 DNA reads TGCAGCGTTGAGCTTTCGGGAGGGCCCAATGAGCAGTTCTTC.

V gene TRBV4-1 combines with J gene TRBJ2-1; the D gene is possibly TRBD2 (5 bases). The V end lost 0 bases, the J end lost 5 bases, and 17 bases lay between the germline ends. Per germline, CDR1 MGHRA and CDR2 YSYEKL. The CDR3 is made up of 17 amino acids. In DNA, the CDR3 is TGCGCCAGCAGCCAAGATATCGCGGCCGGACTTCACAATGAGCAGTTCTTC. The encoded protein is CASSQDIAAGLHNEQFF.